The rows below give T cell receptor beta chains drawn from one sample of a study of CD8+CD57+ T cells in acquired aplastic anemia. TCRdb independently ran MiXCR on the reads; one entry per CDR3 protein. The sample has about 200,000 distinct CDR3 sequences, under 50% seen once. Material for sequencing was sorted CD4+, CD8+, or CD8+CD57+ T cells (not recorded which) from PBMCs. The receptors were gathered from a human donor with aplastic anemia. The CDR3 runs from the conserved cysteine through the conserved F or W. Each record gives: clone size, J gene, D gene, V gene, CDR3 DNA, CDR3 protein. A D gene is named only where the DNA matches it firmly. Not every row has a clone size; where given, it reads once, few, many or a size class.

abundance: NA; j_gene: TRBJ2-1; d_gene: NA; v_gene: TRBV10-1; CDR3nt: TGTGCCAGCAGTCCCCCCGTAGGGTTGTCCTACAATGAGCAGTTCTTC; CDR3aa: CASSPPVGLSYNEQFF
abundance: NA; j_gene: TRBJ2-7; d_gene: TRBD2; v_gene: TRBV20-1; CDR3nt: TGCAGTGCTAAGTCCGGGACTAGCGGTTTATCCTCCTACGAGCAGTACTTC; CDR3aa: CSAKSGTSGLSSYEQYF
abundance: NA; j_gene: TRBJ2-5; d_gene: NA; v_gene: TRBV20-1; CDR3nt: TGCAGTGCTAGATCCACCACAGGCCAAGAGACCCAGTACTTC; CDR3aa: CSARSTTGQETQYF
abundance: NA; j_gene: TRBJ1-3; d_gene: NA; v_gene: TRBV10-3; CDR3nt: TGTGCCATCACCACCGACAGCTCTGGAAACACCATATATTTT; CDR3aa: CAITTDSSGNTIYF
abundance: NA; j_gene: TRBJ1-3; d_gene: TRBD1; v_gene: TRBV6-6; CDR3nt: TGTGCTTCAGATCGTAGGGGACAGGGTAGAAACACCATATATTTT; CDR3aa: CASDRRGQGRNTIYF
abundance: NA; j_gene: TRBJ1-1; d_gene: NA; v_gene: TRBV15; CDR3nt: TGTGCCACCAGCAGAGATCGTTGGGTTGAAGCTTTCTTT; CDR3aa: CATSRDRWVEAFF
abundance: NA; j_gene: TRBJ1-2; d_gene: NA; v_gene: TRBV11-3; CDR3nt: TGTGCCAGCAGTTTGCTGGTGGGACGGCCGGTCTATGGCTACACCTTC; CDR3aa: CASSLLVGRPVYGYTF
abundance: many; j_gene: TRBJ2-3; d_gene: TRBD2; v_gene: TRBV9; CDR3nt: TGTGCCAGCAGCGTAGCTACTGGGGGACTAGCGGGGGACACAGATACGCAGTATTTT; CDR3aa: CASSVATGGLAGDTDTQYF
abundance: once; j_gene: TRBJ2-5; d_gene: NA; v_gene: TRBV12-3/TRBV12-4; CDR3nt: TGTGCCAGCAGATACACGGATCTAACCCAGTACTTC; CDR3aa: CASRYTDLTQYF
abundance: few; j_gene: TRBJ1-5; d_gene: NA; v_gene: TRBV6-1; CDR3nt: TGTGCCAGCAGCCCAGGGGTCCTGCAGCCCCGGCATTTT; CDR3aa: CASSPGVLQPRHF
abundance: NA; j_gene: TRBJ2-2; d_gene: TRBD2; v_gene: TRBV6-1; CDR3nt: TGTGCCAGCAGCCCGGTCGGGGGGGGAACCGGGGAGCTGTTTTTT; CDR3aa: CASSPVGGGTGELFF
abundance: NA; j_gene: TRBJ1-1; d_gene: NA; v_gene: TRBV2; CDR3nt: TGTGCCAGCGGGTACACTGAAGCTTTCTTT; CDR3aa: CASGYTEAFF
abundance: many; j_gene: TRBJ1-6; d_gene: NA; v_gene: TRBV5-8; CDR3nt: TGTGCCAGCAGCTTGTGGGGGCCTAATTCACCCCTCCACTTT; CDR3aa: CASSLWGPNSPLHF
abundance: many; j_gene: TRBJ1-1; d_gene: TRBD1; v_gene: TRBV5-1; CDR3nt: TGCGCCAGCAGCTTGACAGGGGGCCGGCAAGCTTTCTTT; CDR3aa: CASSLTGGRQAFF
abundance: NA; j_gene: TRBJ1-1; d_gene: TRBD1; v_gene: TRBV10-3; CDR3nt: TGTGCCATCAGCGGGACAGGGTACGGGACTGAAGCTTTCTTT; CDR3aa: CAISGTGYGTEAFF
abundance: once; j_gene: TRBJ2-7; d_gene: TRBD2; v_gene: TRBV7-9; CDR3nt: TGTGCCAGCAGTCTCCGACTAGCGGGAAACGAGCAGTACTTC; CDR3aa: CASSLRLAGNEQYF
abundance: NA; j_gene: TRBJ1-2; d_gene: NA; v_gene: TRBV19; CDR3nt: TGTGCCAGTAGTATAGTTGCCTTCTATGGCTACACCTTC; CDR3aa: CASSIVAFYGYTF
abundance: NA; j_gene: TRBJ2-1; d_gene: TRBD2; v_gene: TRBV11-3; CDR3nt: TGTGCCAGCAGCCCTTTGAGCGGGGGAAAGAACAATGAGCAGTTCTTC; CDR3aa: CASSPLSGGKNNEQFF
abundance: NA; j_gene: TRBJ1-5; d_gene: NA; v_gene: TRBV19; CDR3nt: TGTGCCAGTAGTATTGGGGCCATTCACGAGCATTTT; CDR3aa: CASSIGAIHEHF
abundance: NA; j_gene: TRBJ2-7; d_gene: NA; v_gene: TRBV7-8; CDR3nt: TGTGCCAGCAGCTTTCTGGGGAAGGACGAGCAGTACTTC; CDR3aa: CASSFLGKDEQYF
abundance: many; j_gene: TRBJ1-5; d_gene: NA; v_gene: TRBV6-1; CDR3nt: TGTGCCAGCAGTGAATATCTTACAGTTCAGGATTCCAGCCAGCCCCAGCATTTT; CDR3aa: CASSEYLTVQDSSQPQHF
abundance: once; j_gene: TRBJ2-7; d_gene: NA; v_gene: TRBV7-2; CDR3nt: TGTGCCAGCAGTCCTACCCGGTTCGAGCAGTACTTC; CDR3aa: CASSPTRFEQYF
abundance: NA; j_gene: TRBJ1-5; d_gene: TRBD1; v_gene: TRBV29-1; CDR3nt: TGCAGCGTTGGGGACAGGGTCGATCAGCCCCAGCATTTT; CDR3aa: CSVGDRVDQPQHF
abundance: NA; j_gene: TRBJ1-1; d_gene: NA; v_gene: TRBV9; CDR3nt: TGTGCCAGCAGTCAGAGGGGCAGTGAAGCTTTCTTT; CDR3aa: CASSQRGSEAFF
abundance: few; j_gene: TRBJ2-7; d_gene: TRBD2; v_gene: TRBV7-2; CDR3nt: TGCGCCAGCAGCTTAGATGGGAGCGGGGGCTACGAGCAGTACTTC; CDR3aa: CASSLDGSGGYEQYF
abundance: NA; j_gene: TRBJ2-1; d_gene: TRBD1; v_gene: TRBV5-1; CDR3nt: TGCGCCAGCAGCTGGGGGACAGGGGGAGTTAACAATGAGCAGTTCTTC; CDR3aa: CASSWGTGGVNNEQFF
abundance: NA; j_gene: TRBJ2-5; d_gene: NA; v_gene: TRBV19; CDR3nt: TGTGCCAGTAGTCAATACGAGGAGACCCAGTACTTC; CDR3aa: CASSQYEETQYF
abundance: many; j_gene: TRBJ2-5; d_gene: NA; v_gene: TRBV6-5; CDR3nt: TGTGCCAGCAGTCCCTTCCGACAGAAAGAGACCCAGTACTTC; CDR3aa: CASSPFRQKETQYF
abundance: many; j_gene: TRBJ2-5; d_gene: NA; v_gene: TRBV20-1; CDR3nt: TGCAGCCTCCGGGGGCCCGCCCGGCGAGAGACCCAGTACTTC; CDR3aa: CSLRGPARRETQYF
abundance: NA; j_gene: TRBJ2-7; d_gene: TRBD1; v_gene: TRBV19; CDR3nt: TGTGCCAGTAGTACACAGACAGGGGTCAAGAACGAGCAGTACTTC; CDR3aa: CASSTQTGVKNEQYF
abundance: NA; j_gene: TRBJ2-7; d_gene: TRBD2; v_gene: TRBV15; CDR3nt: TGTGCCAGCAGTGCGGGGGGCTTCGAGCAGTACTTC; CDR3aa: CASSAGGFEQYF
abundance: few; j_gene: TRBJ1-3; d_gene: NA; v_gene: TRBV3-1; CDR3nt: TGTGCCAGCAGCCCACCGGACAGTTTAGGTAACACCATATATTTT; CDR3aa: CASSPPDSLGNTIYF